The rows below give T cell receptor beta chains drawn from one sample of a study of human T cells and chemical hapten exposure. TCRdb re-called the RACE reads through MiXCR, storing one row per CDR3 protein. The profile covers tens of thousands of distinct CDR3 sequences, with around 10% appearing a single time and roughly 6.8% taken by the ten largest. This specimen consisted of whole blood, obtained in connection with sensitization to the hapten diphenylcyclopropenone (DPC). The receptors were gathered from a woman in her fifties or sixties with alopecia areata. Some clones in this sample may be carry-over from other donors' samples. Each CDR3 is given with its conserved first and last residue. The D gene is left open where the match is weak. A row's size may be missing; if present it is once, few, many or a size class.

V gene	D gene	J gene	clone size	CDR3 protein	CDR3 DNA
TRBV20-1	.	TRBJ2-1	.	CSAPLPIEQFF	TGCAGTGCCCCTCTCCCTATTGAGCAGTTCTTC
TRBV13	TRBD2	TRBJ2-3	many	CASSLRASGPRRAGVTDTQYF	TGTGCCAGCAGCTTACGGGCTAGCGGGCCTAGGAGGGCCGGAGTGACAGATACGCAGTATTTT
TRBV7-6	TRBD1	TRBJ1-5	many	CASSPRGGNTNQPQHF	TGTGCCAGCAGCCCTAGAGGGGGCAATACCAATCAGCCCCAGCATTTT
TRBV2	.	TRBJ2-7	few	CASRPEDWRRGATYEQYF	TGTGCCAGCAGGCCCGAGGACTGGCGCAGGGGCGCTACCTACGAGCAGTACTTC
TRBV29-1	.	TRBJ2-5	many	CSVRWDGQETQYF	TGCAGCGTTAGGTGGGACGGTCAAGAGACCCAGTACTTC
TRBV5-1	TRBD2	TRBJ2-5	medium-sized	CASSAGLAGETQYF	TGCGCCAGCAGCGCGGGACTAGCGGGAGAGACCCAGTACTTC
TRBV3-1	.	TRBJ1-2	many	CASRDLSGRGYTF	TGTGCCAGCAGGGATTTATCAGGGCGGGGCTACACCTTC
TRBV6-5	TRBD2	TRBJ2-2	.	CASSYSVGGRGTGELFF	TGTGCCAGCAGTTACTCAGTCGGCGGGAGGGGGACCGGGGAGCTGTTTTTT
TRBV12-3/TRBV12-4	TRBD1	TRBJ1-1	many	CASSPGARTGNTEAFF	TGTGCCAGCAGTCCCGGGGCCCGGACAGGGAACACTGAAGCTTTCTTT
TRBV7-8	.	TRBJ2-7	.	CASSPWQRARGYEQYF	TGTGCCAGCAGCCCATGGCAGAGGGCTAGGGGGTACGAGCAGTACTTC
TRBV29-1	TRBD2	TRBJ2-1	many	CSVASGSGSNEQFF	TGCAGCGTAGCTAGCGGGAGCGGGAGCAATGAGCAGTTCTTC
TRBV2	.	TRBJ1-1	many	CASSWMVEAFF	TGTGCCAGCAGTTGGATGGTGGAAGCTTTCTTT
TRBV5-5	TRBD1	TRBJ1-1	.	CASSNRGVATEAFF	TGTGCCAGCAGCAACAGGGGGGTTGCCACTGAAGCTTTCTTT
TRBV7-6	.	TRBJ2-7	.	CASSLAEGGYEQYF	TGTGCCAGCAGCTTAGCTGAGGGGGGCTACGAGCAGTACTTC
TRBV20-1	.	TRBJ2-4	few	CSAKLWGNIQYF	TGCAGTGCTAAGCTCTGGGGAAACATTCAGTACTTC
TRBV19	.	TRBJ2-3	many	CASSIPGSGTDTQYF	TGTGCCAGTAGTATACCGGGGTCAGGAACAGATACGCAGTATTTT
TRBV14	.	TRBJ2-3	many	CASSRVSSSHTQYF	TGTGCCAGCAGCCGAGTCTCTAGCTCCCATACGCAGTATTTT
TRBV7-9	TRBD1	TRBJ2-7	.	CASSSSGQSYEQYF	TGTGCCAGCAGCTCGTCGGGACAGTCCTACGAGCAGTACTTC
TRBV7-3	.	TRBJ1-6	many	CASSLTWDENSPLHF	TGTGCCAGCAGCCTGACGTGGGATGAGAATTCACCCCTCCACTTT
TRBV7-9	TRBD2	TRBJ2-7	.	CASSPPRLAVTSYEQYF	TGTGCCAGCAGCCCGCCCAGACTAGCGGTAACCTCCTACGAGCAGTACTTC
TRBV7-9	.	TRBJ2-2	.	CASSLPTNTGELFF	TGTGCCAGCAGCCTACCCACCAACACCGGGGAGCTGTTTTTT
TRBV6-1	TRBD2	TRBJ2-3	many	CASSEAPSGAVPQYF	TGTGCCAGCAGTGAAGCCCCTAGCGGAGCAGTTCCGCAGTATTTT
TRBV30	.	TRBJ1-5	many	CAWSVSGPGQPQHF	TGTGCCTGGAGTGTATCAGGGCCTGGACAGCCCCAGCATTTT
TRBV20-1	.	TRBJ2-4	many	CSALTGYENIQYF	TGCAGTGCTCTCACAGGGTATGAAAACATTCAGTACTTC
TRBV16	.	TRBJ1-1	.	CASSPIAQHTEAFF	TGTGCCAGCAGCCCCATTGCCCAACACACTGAAGCTTTCTTT
TRBV12-3/TRBV12-4	TRBD1	TRBJ1-1	.	CASRTGFGNTEAFF	TGTGCCAGCAGGACAGGGTTTGGGAACACTGAAGCTTTCTTT
TRBV20-1	.	TRBJ2-3	many	CSAQSGIASTDTQYF	TGCAGTGCTCAGAGCGGAATCGCTAGCACAGATACGCAGTATTTT